These 16 T cell receptor beta chains share one sample of origin, sequenced in a study of CD8+CD57+ T cells in acquired aplastic anemia. Genomic DNA provided the template from which TCR beta VDJ and CDR3 profiles were obtained. TCRdb redid the calling of the reads with MiXCR, one entry per CDR3 protein. Among 200,000 to 250,000 distinct CDR3 sequences listed, around 32% were seen once. The sample comprised sorted CD4+, CD8+, or CD8+CD57+ T cells (not recorded which) from PBMCs. All receptors derive from a human donor in good health, serving as a control.

The chain combines TRBV20-1 with TRBJ2-5, with 7 nucleotides matching TRBD1. Germline CDR1 is DFQATT and CDR2 is SNEGSKA (reference sequence). V lost 1 base, J lost 1 base, and 6 bases stayed unmatched. The CDR3 loop spans 15 amino acids. CDR3 loop: CSARAFRTGQETQYF. In DNA, the CDR3 is TGCAGTGCTAGAGCCTTTCGGACAGGCCAAGAGACCCAGTACTTC.

The CDR3 DNA reads TGTGCCAGTAGTATTTGGGGGCAAGGCCGAGAGACCCAGTACTTC. Translation gives CASSIWGQGRETQYF. J is TRBJ2-5 and V is TRBV19, with D maybe TRBD1 (6 bases). The CDR3 totals 15 residues. CDR1 is LNHDA and CDR2 is SQIVND in the germline V gene (reference sequence). Trimming left V 3 bases short and J 4 bases short, with 15 bases between.

This clonotype came up many times. The V gene is TRBV19, the J gene TRBJ1-4; D remains unclear. V dropped 5 bases and J dropped 0 bases, with 7 bases sitting between them. Germline V gene lookup returns CDR1 LNHDA and CDR2 SQIVND (reference sequence). The CDR3 covers 14 residues. CDR3 DNA: TGTGCCAGTAGTTACCGGTCAACTAATGAAAAACTGTTTTTT. It translates to CASSYRSTNEKLFF. The full variable domain, its missing parts supplied by reference TRBV19 and TRBJ1-4, is DGGITQSPKYLFRKEGQNVTLSCEQNLNHDAMYWYRQDPGQGLRLIYYSQIVNDFQKGDIAEGYSVSREKKESFPLTVTSAQKNPTAFYLCASSYRSTNEKLFFGSGTQLSVL.

This clonotype was picked up many times. The chain joins TRBV2 to TRBJ1-4; no reliable D call. CDR1 is SNHLY, CDR2 FYNNEI, per germline. This CDR3 region has 14 residues. Deletions cut 6 bases from V and 7 bases from J, with 15 bases between. The CDR3 DNA is TGTGCCAGCAGCCCGGGAACGGAGGCTGAAAAACTGTTTTTT. Residues: CASSPGTEAEKLFF.

The DNA for the CDR3 is TGTGCCACCAGTGAAGGACGGGAGGTCTCACCCCTCCACTTT. Its translation: CATSEGREVSPLHF. V usage is TRBV24-1 and J usage is TRBJ1-6; no reliable D call. Germline V gene data show CDR1 as KGHDR and CDR2 as SFDVKD. CDR3 length: 14 amino acids. Trimming took 4 bases from V and 10 from J, leaving 13 bases between them.

This chain uses TRBV6-4 with TRBJ2-1; unclear D gene. CDR3 length: 14 amino acids. Germline CDR1 MRHNA, CDR2 SNTAGT. V lost 3 bases and J lost 0, with 6 bases in between. The CDR3 sequence: CASSDHSSYNEQFF. The CDR3, as DNA: TGTGCCAGCAGTGATCATAGCTCCTACAATGAGCAGTTCTTC.

This clonotype showed up many times. J is TRBJ1-6 and V is TRBV6-1; D perhaps matches TRBD1 (5 bases). The CDR3 totals 15 residues. V lost 6 bases and J lost 2, with 11 bases in between. Germline V gene data show CDR1 as MNHNS and CDR2 as SASEGT. The CDR3 loop reads CASSLTGAYNSPLHF. CDR3 nucleotide sequence: TGTGCCAGCAGCCTAACAGGCGCCTATAATTCACCCCTCCACTTT.

CDR3 amino acids: CASSFEAINQPQHF. The DNA of the CDR3 is TGTGCCAGCAGTTTCGAGGCGATCAATCAGCCCCAGCATTTT. The gene calls are TRBV12-3 or TRBV12-4 and TRBJ1-5, with D uncertain. V was shortened by 3 bases and J by 3 bases, with 9 bases between the two germline ends. The CDR3 contains 14 residues.

This clonotype has a count of ten or more. DNA for the CDR3: TGCGCCAGCAGCTTGGCTGCGGGGGATACCTACGAGCAGTACTTC. This codes for CASSLAAGDTYEQYF. V gene TRBV5-1 combines with J gene TRBJ2-7, with TRBD2 matching over 7 bases. This CDR3 comprises 15 residues. Trimming removed 0 bases from V and 2 bases from J; junction bases left unmatched: 5. The germline CDR1 and CDR2 sequences are SGHRS and YFSETQ.

This chain links TRBV7-8 with TRBJ2-7; D is ambiguous. V lost 1 base to trimming and J lost 6 bases, with 10 bases between them. This CDR3 is built from 13 residues. Germline loops: CDR1 SGHVS, CDR2 FQNEAQ. The CDR3 spells CASSLGGSREQYV. The CDR3 bases are TGTGCCAGCAGCTTAGGCGGAAGCCGCGAGCAGTACGTC.

Note on this clonotype: Likely a read error: the CDR3 ends without its conserved phenylalanine or tryptophan. The chain links TRBV5-1 to TRBJ1-2; 7 bases align to TRBD1. After removal of 0 bases from V and 0 bases from J, the junction contained 2 bases not matched to a gene. Germline V gene lookup returns CDR1 SGHRS and CDR2 YFSETQ. The CDR3 is 15 amino acids. CDR3: CASSLAGTANYGYTI. In DNA, the CDR3 is TGCGCCAGCAGCTTGGCCGGGACAGCTAACTATGGCTACACCATC.

With regard to this clonotype: This could be a read error, since a much larger clone is one nucleotide away. The chain has TRBV19 and TRBJ2-1; TRBD1 aligns across 8 bases. The CDR3 length is 16 residues. The germline CDR1 and CDR2 sequences are LNHDA and SQIVND (reference sequence). J was trimmed by 7 bases and V by 3 bases; bases with no gene match: 11. CDR3 bases: TGTGCCAGTAGTATGGGGAAGTCAGGGGGCAGGAATGAGCAGTTCTTC. This codes for CASSMGKSGGRNEQFF.

The chain links TRBV20-1 to TRBJ2-1; 13 positions match TRBD2. Germline V lookup: CDR1 DFQATT, CDR2 SNEGSKA (reference sequence). The CDR3 spans 15 residues. The V and J ends lost 6 bases and 1 base, in that order; junction bases with no gene match: 3. CDR3 bases: TGCAGTGCCAAGGGACTAGCGGGGTCCTACAATGAGCAGTTCTTC. Protein product: CSAKGLAGSYNEQFF.

This clonotype appeared many times. CDR3: CSARGAGSPGNTIYF. As DNA, the CDR3 is TGCAGTGCTAGAGGTGCGGGTTCCCCTGGAAACACCATATATTTT. This chain joins TRBV20-1 and TRBJ1-3; no clear D gene. Trimming stripped 1 base from V and 2 bases from J, with 12 bases between. Germline CDR1 and CDR2: DFQATT and SNEGSKA (reference sequence). The CDR3 has 15 residues.

The rearrangement joins TRBV20-1 to TRBJ2-7, with 7 bases aligning to TRBD2. The trim removed 0 bases at V and 2 bases at J, leaving 19 bases unmatched. There are 19 residues in the CDR3. The V gene's germline CDR1 is DFQATT and CDR2 SNEGSKA (reference sequence). The CDR3 region is CSARDLVSRRGEFPYEQYF. The CDR3 DNA sequence: TGCAGTGCTAGAGATCTCGTTTCGCGCCGGGGGGAATTTCCCTACGAGCAGTACTTC.

The chain combines TRBV7-3 with TRBJ1-1; D not certain. Trimming shortened V by 7 bases and J by 0 bases, and 9 bases separated the two germline ends. The germline V gene encodes CDR1 SGHTA and CDR2 FQGTGA. The length of the CDR3 is 13 residues. The chain's CDR3 is CASTPWMNTEAFF. CDR3 sequence (DNA): TGTGCCAGCACACCCTGGATGAACACTGAAGCTTTCTTT.